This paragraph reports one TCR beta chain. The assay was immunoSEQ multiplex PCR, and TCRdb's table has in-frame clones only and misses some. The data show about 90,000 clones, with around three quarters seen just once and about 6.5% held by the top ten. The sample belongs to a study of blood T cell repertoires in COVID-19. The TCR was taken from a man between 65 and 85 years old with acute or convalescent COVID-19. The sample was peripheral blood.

Here the CDR3 reads CAWSVGVTEAFF. The CDR3 DNA follows: TGTGCCTGGAGTGTAGGGGTCACTGAAGCTTTCTTT. This chain uses TRBV30 with TRBJ1-1; D is possibly TRBD1 (5 bases). The V gene's germline CDR1 is GTSNPN and CDR2 SVGIG (reference sequence). Trimming removed 0 bases at V and 4 bases at J, with 6 bases between. This CDR3 comprises 12 residues.